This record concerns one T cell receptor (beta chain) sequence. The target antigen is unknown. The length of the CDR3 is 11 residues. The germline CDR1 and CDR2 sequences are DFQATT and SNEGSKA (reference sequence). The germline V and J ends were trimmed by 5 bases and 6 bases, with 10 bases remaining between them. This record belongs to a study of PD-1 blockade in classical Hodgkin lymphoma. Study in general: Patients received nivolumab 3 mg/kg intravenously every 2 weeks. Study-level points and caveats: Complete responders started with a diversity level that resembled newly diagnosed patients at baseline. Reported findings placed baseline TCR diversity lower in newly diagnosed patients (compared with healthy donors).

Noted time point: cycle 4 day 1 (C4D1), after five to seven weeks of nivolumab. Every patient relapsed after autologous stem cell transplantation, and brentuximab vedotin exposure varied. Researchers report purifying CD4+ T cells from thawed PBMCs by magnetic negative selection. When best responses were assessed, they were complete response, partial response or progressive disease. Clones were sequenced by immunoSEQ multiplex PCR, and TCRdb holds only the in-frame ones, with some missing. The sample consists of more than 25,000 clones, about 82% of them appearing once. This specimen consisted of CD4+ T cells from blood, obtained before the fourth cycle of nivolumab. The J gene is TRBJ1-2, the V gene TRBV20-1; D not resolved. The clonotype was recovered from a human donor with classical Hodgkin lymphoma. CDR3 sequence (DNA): TGCAGTGCTGCCCAGCTAGATGGCTACACCTTC. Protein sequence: CSAAQLDGYTF.